One and the same sample provided the 15 T cell receptor beta chains below, sequenced in a study of response to subunit inactivated influenza vaccine. TCRdb reprocessed the RT-PCR reads via MiXCR and lists one record per CDR3 protein. The table includes approximately 570,000 distinct CDR3 sequences, less than 8% detected once. Here the sequenced sample was PBMCs from blood, taken around 25 months after vaccination. The receptors come from a man between 50 and 70 years old who received an inactivated influenza vaccine.

This clonotype was observed a handful of times. The gene calls are TRBV24-1 and TRBJ2-3; tentatively, D is TRBD1 (5 bases). CDR3 size: 13 residues. Trimming shortened V by 7 bases and J by 4 bases, and 11 bases separated the two germline ends. Germline V gives CDR1 KGHDR, CDR2 SFDVKD. The CDR3 nucleotides read TGTGCCACCAGCAGGGTGGGTGCAGATACGCAGTATTTT. It translates to CATSRVGADTQYF.

This clonotype was seen only a few times. The CDR3 nucleotides read TGTGCCAGCGCGGGACAGGGGGGTTCATATGGCTACACCTTC. Encoded protein: CASAGQGGSYGYTF. The chain couples TRBV27 to TRBJ1-2; TRBD1 aligns across 11 bases. The CDR3 runs 14 residues. Germline loops: CDR1 MNHEY, CDR2 SMNVEV (reference sequence). Trimming at V came to 8 bases and at J to 5 bases, leaving 7 bases not matched to a gene.

This clonotype was recorded at least ten times. The chain employs TRBV6-2 or TRBV6-3 and TRBJ1-2; D is uncertain. CDR1 and CDR2 from the germline V gene are MNHEY and SVGEGT. The CDR3 totals 14 residues. Trimming took off 5 bases at V and 8 bases at J, with 18 bases between the two ends. As DNA, the CDR3 is TGTGCCAGCAGTCCGCCTCCCCGGGTCGAGGGCTACACCTTC. Translating gives CASSPPPRVEGYTF.

This clonotype was seen at least ten times. The chain uses TRBV5-6 and TRBJ2-1; D ambiguous. The V and J ends lost 0 bases and 4 bases respectively, with 11 bases between them. The CDR3 length is 15 residues. Germline CDR1 is SGHDT and CDR2 is YYEEEE. CDR3 DNA: TGTGCCAGCAGCTTGGCGGGTTCTGGGTACAATGAGCAGTTCTTC. It yields the protein CASSLAGSGYNEQFF.

This clonotype was seen a few times. This rearrangement joins TRBV12-3 or TRBV12-4 to TRBJ2-1, with D perhaps matching TRBD1 (5 bases). The V gene lost 6 bases and the J gene lost 1 base, with 13 bases spanning the gap. This CDR3 is 15 amino acids long. The CDR3 bases are TGTGCCAGCAGCCGACAGCCTCTTTCCTACAATGAGCAGTTCTTC. Protein product: CASSRQPLSYNEQFF.

V gene TRBV20-1 combines with J gene TRBJ1-5; TRBD1 might be the D (6 bases). Germline values: CDR1 DFQATT, CDR2 SNEGSKA (reference sequence). The CDR3 covers 14 residues. V was trimmed by 4 bases and J by 0 bases, leaving 10 bases between them. The CDR3 region has the DNA TGCAGTGCTAAACAGGGAAATAGCAATCAGCCCCAGCATTTT. Protein: CSAKQGNSNQPQHF.

The chain carries TRBV2 and TRBJ2-1, with 9 bases lining up with TRBD2. The V gene's germline CDR1 is SNHLY and CDR2 FYNNEI. After removal of 9 bases from V and 6 bases from J, the junction contained 6 bases not matched to a gene. The CDR3 contains 13 residues. The CDR3 DNA follows: TGTGCCAGAGCTAGCGGGGATTTCAATGAGCAGTTCTTC. This codes for CARASGDFNEQFF. The whole variable domain, remainder taken from reference TRBV2 and TRBJ2-1, is EPEVTQTPSHQVTQMGQEVILRCVPISNHLYFYWYRQILGQKVEFLVSFYNNEISEKSEIFDDQFSVERPDGSNFTLKIRSTKLEDSAMYFCARASGDFNEQFFGPGTRLTVL.

At least ten counts were recorded for this clonotype. CDR3 region: CASSPYSGGVYEQFF. CDR3 sequence (DNA): TGTGCCAGCAGTCCGTACTCAGGGGGCGTGTATGAGCAGTTCTTC. The chain has TRBV6-1 and TRBJ2-1, with 8 bases aligning to TRBD1. Trimming removed 5 bases from V and 8 bases from J; junction bases left unmatched: 11. The CDR3 runs to 15 residues. The germline CDR1 and CDR2 sequences are MNHNS and SASEGT.

This clonotype was seen repeatedly, ten times or more. The rearrangement joins TRBV29-1 to TRBJ2-2; D possibly corresponds to TRBD1 (6 bases). CDR1 is SQVTM and CDR2 is ANQGSEA in the germline V gene. The CDR3 is 14 amino acids. CDR3 DNA sequence: TGCAGTTACGCCGGACAGATGAACACCGGGGAGCTGTTTTTT. It translates to CSYAGQMNTGELFF.

This clonotype has just a few counts. The CDR3 is CASVEVGGSTSYEQYF. In DNA form, the CDR3 reads TGTGCCAGCGTGGAGGTCGGAGGGAGTACCTCCTACGAGCAGTACTTC. This chain joins TRBV28 and TRBJ2-7, with D perhaps matching TRBD2 (6 bases). Deletions cut 8 bases from V and 0 bases from J, with 20 bases between. From germline, CDR1 is MDHEN and CDR2 SYDVKM. The CDR3 length is 16 residues.

This chain links TRBV4-3 with TRBJ2-7; 9 bases align to TRBD1. The junction had 7 bases not matched to a gene; V was cut back by 4 bases and J by 3 bases. The CDR3 runs to 15 residues. The germline CDR1 and CDR2 sequences are LGHNA and YSLEER. CDR3 protein: CASSLSGTGFYEQYF. As DNA, the CDR3 is TGCGCCAGCAGCCTTTCCGGGACAGGGTTCTACGAGCAGTACTTC.

In its sample, this clonotype was seen a few times. V and J are TRBV12-3 or TRBV12-4 and TRBJ1-1; no clear D gene. This CDR3 comprises 16 residues. V lost 2 bases and J 8 bases, leaving 21 bases between the germline ends. The CDR3 DNA follows: TGTGCCAGCAGTTTAACCCGCGGACCCTCGGGCTGGGAAGCTTTCTTT. Its translation is CASSLTRGPSGWEAFF.

This clonotype has a handful of counts. The gene calls are TRBV7-6 and TRBJ1-5; D is unresolved. The germline CDR1 and CDR2 sequences are SGHVS and FNYEAQ. CDR3 size: 15 residues. V was cut by 5 bases and J by 0 bases, with 11 bases left in between. CDR3 coding DNA: TGTGCCAGCAGCCAAGACACTTATAGCAATCAGCCCCAGCATTTT. Translated, it gives CASSQDTYSNQPQHF.

This clonotype was observed a handful of times. The chain recombines TRBV5-1 with TRBJ1-2, with D possibly TRBD1 on 5 matching bases. Trimming removed 4 bases from V and 8 bases from J, with 12 bases in between. Per the germline V gene, CDR1 is SGHRS and CDR2 is YFSETQ. The CDR3 consists of 12 residues. CDR3 loop: CASSHPGVGYTF. The CDR3 coding sequence is TGCGCCAGCAGCCACCCGGGGGTGGGCTACACCTTC.

In its sample, this clonotype was seen a few times. The V gene is TRBV6-2 or TRBV6-3, the J gene TRBJ1-5; no clear D. CDR3 length: 15 amino acids. The V end was cut by 6 bases, the J end by 3 bases, with 15 bases between. Germline lookup yields CDR1 MNHEY and CDR2 SVGEGT. In DNA form, the CDR3 reads TGTGCCAGCAGCCGATCCGGTAAAGCCAATCAGCCCCAGCATTTT. Residues: CASSRSGKANQPQHF.